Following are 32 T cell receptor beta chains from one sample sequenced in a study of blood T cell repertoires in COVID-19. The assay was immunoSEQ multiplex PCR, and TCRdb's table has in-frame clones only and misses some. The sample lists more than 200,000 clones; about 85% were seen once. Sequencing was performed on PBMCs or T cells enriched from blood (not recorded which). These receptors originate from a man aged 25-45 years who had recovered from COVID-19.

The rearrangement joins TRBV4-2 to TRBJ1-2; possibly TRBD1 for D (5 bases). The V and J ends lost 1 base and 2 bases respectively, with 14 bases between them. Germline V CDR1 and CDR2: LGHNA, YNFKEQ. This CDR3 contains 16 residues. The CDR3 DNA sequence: TGTGCCAGCAGCCAAGGGCCCCAGGGACTAAACTATGGCTACACCTTC. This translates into CASSQGPQGLNYGYTF.

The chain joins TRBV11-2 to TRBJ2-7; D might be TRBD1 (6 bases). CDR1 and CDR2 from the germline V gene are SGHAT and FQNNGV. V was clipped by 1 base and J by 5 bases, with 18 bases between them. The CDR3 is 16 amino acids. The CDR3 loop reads CASSLGSPGQGHEQYF. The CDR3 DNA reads TGTGCCAGCAGCTTAGGTTCTCCGGGACAAGGACACGAGCAGTACTTC.

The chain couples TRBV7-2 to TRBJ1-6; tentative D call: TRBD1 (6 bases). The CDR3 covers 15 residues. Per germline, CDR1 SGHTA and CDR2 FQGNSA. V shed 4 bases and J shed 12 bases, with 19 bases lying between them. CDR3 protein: CASSWGGTNNGPLHF. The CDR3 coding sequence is TGTGCCAGCAGCTGGGGAGGGACAAACAATGGACCCCTCCACTTT.

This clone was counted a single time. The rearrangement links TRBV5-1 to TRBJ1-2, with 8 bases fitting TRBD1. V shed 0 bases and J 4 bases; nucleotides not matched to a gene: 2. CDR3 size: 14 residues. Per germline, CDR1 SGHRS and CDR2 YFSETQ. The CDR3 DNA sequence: TGCGCCAGCAGCTTGGGACAGGGGACCTATGGCTACACCTTC. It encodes CASSLGQGTYGYTF.

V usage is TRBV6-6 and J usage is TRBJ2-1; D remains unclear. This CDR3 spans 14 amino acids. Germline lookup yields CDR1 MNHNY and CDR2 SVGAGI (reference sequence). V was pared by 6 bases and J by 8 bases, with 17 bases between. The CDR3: CASRTGSEEYEQFF. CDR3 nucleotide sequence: TGTGCCAGCAGAACCGGGTCCGAAGAGTATGAGCAGTTCTTC.

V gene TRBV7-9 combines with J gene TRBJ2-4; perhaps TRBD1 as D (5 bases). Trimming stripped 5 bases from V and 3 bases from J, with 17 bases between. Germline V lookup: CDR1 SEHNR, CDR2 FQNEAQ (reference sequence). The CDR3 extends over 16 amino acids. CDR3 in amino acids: CASSQTLGVGKNIQYF. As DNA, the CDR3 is TGTGCCAGCAGCCAGACCCTAGGGGTGGGCAAAAACATTCAGTACTTC.

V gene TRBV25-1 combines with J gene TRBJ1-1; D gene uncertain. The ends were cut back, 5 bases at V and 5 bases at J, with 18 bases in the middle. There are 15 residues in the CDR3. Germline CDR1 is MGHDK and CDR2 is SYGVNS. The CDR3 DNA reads TGTGCCAGCAGTTACCTCCCGGGCCCGGGGACTGAAGCTTTCTTT. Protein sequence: CASSYLPGPGTEAFF.

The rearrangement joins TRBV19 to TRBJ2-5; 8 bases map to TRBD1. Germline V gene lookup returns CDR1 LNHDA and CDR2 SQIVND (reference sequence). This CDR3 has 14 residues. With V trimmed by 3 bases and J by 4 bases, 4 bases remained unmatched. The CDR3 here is CASSMAGGRETQYF. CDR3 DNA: TGTGCCAGTAGTATGGCAGGGGGCAGAGAGACCCAGTACTTC.

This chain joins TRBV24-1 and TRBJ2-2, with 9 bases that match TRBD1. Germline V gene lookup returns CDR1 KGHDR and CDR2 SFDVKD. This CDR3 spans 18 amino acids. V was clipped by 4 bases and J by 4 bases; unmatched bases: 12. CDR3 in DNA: TGTGCCACCAGTGACAGAGAGAGGGGACAGGGCTTCACCGGGGAGCTGTTTTTT. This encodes CATSDRERGQGFTGELFF.

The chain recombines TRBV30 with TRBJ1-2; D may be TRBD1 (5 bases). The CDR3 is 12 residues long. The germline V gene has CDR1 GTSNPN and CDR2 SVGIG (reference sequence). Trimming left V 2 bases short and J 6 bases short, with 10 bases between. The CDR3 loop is CAWSLSGNGYTF. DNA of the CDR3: TGTGCCTGGAGTCTTTCAGGGAATGGCTACACCTTC.

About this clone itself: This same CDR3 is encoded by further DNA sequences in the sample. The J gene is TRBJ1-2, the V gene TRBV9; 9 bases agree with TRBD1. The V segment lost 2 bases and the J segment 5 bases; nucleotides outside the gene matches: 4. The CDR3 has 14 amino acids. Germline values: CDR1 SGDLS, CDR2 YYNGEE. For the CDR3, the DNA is TGTGCCAGCAGCGTTGGACAGGGGAGTTATGGCTACACCTTC. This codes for CASSVGQGSYGYTF.

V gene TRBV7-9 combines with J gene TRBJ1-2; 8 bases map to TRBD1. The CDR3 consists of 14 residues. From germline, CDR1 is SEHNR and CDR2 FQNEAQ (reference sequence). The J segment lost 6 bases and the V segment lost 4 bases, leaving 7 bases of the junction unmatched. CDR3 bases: TGTGCCAGCAGCTCTAAGACAGGGGAACATGGCTACACCTTC. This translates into CASSSKTGEHGYTF.

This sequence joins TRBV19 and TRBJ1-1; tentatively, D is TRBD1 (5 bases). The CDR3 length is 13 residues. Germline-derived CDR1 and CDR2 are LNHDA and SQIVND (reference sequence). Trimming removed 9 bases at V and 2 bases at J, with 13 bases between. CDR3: CASRGEGNTEAFF. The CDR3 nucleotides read TGTGCCAGCCGGGGGGAGGGCAACACTGAAGCTTTCTTT.

CDR3: CASSATMSSGANVLTF. The CDR3 DNA reads as TGTGCCAGCAGCGCTACGATGAGCTCTGGGGCCAACGTCCTGACTTTC. The chain recombines TRBV2 with TRBJ2-6; D ambiguous. This CDR3 contains 16 residues. Germline CDR1 SNHLY, CDR2 FYNNEI. With 6 bases removed from V and 0 bases from J, the gap between germline ends came to 12 bases.

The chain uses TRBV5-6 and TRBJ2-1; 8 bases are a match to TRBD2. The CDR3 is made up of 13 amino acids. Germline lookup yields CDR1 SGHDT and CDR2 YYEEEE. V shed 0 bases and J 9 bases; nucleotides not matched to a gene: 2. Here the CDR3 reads CASSLVLAGEQFF. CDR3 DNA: TGTGCCAGCAGCTTGGTCCTAGCGGGTGAGCAGTTCTTC.

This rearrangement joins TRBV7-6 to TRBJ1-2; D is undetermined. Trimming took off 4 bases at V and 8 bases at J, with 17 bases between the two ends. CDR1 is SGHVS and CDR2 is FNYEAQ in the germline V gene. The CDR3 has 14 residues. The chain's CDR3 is CASSSLPVGEGYTF. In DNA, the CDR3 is TGTGCCAGCAGCTCCCTCCCGGTCGGGGAGGGCTACACCTTC.

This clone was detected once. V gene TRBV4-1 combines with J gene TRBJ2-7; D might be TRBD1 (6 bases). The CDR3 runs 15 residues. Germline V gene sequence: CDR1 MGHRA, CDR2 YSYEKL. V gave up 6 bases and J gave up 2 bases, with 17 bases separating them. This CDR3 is CASRPQGTGTYEQYF. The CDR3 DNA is TGCGCCAGCAGACCACAGGGAACCGGGACCTACGAGCAGTACTTC.

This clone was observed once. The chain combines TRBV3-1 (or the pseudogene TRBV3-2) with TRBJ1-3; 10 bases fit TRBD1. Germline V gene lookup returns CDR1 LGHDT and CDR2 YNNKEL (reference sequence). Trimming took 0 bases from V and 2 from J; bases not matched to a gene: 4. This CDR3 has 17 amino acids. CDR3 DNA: TGTGCCAGCAGCCAAGATGTAGGGACAGGGGCTGGAAACACCATATATTTT. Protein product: CASSQDVGTGAGNTIYF.

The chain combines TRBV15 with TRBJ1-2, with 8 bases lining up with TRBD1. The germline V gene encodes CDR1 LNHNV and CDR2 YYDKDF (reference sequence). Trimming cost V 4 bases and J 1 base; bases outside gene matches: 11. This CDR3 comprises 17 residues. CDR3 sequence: CATSTDRGPDFNYGYTF. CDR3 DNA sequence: TGTGCCACCAGCACCGACAGGGGACCAGACTTTAACTATGGCTACACCTTC.

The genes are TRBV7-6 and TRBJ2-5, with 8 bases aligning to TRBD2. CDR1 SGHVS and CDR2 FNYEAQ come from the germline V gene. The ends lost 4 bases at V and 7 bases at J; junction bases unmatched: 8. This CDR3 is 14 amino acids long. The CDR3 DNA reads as TGTGCCAGCAGCTCCCCATCCGGGGGGGTGACCCAGTACTTC. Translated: CASSSPSGGVTQYF.

The CDR3 coding sequence is TGCGCCAGCAGTGAGTCGGAGACGGGGGCCTACGAGCAGTACTTC. The encoded protein is CASSESETGAYEQYF. This sequence joins TRBV10-1 and TRBJ2-7, with TRBD2 as a possible D gene (6 bases). From germline, CDR1 is WNHNN and CDR2 SYGVQD (reference sequence). The CDR3 sequence is 15 residues long. Trimming stripped 0 bases from V and 2 bases from J, with 11 bases between.

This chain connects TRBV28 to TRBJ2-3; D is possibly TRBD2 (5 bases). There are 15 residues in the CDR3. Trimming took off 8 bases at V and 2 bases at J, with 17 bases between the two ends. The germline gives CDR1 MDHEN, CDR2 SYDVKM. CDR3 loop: CASSTPLGITDTQYF. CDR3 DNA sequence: TGTGCCAGCTCAACCCCCCTCGGGATCACAGATACGCAGTATTTT.

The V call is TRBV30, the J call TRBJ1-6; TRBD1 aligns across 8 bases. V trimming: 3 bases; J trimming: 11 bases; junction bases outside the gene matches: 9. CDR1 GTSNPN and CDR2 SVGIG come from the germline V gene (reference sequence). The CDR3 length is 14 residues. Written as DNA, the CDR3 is TGTGCCTGGAGCGCGAGGACAGGGAGCACACCCCTCCACTTT. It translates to CAWSARTGSTPLHF.

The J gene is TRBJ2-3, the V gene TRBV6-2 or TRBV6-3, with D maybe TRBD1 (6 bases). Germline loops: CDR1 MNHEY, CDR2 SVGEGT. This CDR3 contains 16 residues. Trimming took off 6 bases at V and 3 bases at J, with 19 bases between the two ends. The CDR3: CASSNEGTSRTDTQYF. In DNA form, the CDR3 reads TGTGCCAGCAGCAACGAGGGGACATCAAGGACAGATACGCAGTATTTT.

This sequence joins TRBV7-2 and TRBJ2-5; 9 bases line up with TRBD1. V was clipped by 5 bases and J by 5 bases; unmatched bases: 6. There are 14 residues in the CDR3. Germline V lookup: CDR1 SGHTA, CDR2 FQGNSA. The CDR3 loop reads CASSKQGALETQYF. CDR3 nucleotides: TGTGCCAGCAGCAAACAGGGGGCGCTGGAGACCCAGTACTTC.

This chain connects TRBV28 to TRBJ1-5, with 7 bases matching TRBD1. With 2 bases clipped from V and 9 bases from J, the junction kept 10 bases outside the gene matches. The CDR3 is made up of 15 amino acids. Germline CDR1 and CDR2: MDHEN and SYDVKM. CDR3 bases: TGTGCCAGCAGTTTAACAGGGGTGGTGATCGGGCCCCAGCATTTT. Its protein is CASSLTGVVIGPQHF.

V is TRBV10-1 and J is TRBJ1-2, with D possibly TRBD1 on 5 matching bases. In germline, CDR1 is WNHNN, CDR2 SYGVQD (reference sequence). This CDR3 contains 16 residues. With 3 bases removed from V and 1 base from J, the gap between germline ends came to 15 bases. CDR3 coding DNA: TGCGCCAGCAGTGATCGTGCAGGGATCGATAACTATGGCTACACCTTC. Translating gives CASSDRAGIDNYGYTF.

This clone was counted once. The CDR3 DNA reads TGTGCCAGCAGCCGGGACATGGAAACCGGGGAGCTGTTTTTT. This gives the protein CASSRDMETGELFF. V and J are TRBV11-3 and TRBJ2-2; the D gene is possibly TRBD1 (6 bases). This CDR3 is built from 14 residues. Germline-derived CDR1 and CDR2 are SGHNT and YENEEA. Trimming removed 5 bases at V and 5 bases at J, with 12 bases between.

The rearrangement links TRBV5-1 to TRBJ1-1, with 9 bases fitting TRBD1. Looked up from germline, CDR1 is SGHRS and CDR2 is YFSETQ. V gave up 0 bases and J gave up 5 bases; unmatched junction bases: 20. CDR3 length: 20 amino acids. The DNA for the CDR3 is TGCGCCAGCAGCTTGGCCGGGACAGGGCGGGTTTGGGACCTTGGGACTGAAGCTTTCTTT. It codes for CASSLAGTGRVWDLGTEAFF. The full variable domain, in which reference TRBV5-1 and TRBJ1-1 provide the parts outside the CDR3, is KAGVTQTPRYLIKTRGQQVTLSCSPISGHRSVSWYQQTPGQGLQFLFEYFSETQRNKGNFPGRFSGRQFSNSRSEMNVSTLELGDSALYLCASSLAGTGRVWDLGTEAFFGQGTRLTVV.

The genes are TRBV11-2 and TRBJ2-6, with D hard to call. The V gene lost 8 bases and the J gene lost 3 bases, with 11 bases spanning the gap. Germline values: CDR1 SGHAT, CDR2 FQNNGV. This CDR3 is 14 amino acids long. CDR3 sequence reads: CASGASFGANVLTF. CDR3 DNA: TGTGCCAGCGGAGCCTCTTTTGGGGCCAACGTCCTGACTTTC.

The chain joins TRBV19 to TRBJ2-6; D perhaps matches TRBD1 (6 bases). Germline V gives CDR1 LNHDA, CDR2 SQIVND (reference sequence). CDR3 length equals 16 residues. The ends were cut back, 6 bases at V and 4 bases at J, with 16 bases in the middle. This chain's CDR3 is CASRGAGRQGANVLTF. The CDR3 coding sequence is TGTGCCAGTAGGGGGGCCGGTCGCCAGGGGGCCAACGTCCTGACTTTC.

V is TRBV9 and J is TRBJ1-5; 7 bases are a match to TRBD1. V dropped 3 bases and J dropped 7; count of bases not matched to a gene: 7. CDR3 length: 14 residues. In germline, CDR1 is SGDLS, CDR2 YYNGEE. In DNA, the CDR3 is TGTGCCAGCAGCGCGACAGGGTTTATGCAGCCCCAGCATTTT. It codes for CASSATGFMQPQHF.